These 27 T cell receptor beta chains share one sample of origin, sequenced in a study of blood T cell repertoires in COVID-19. Only in-frame clones appear in the TCRdb table, and some are missing; sequencing was by immunoSEQ multiplex PCR. The data hold 80,000 or so clones, with approximately 80% observed a single time. Sequenced: peripheral blood. The receptor set was obtained from a woman older than 75 with acute or convalescent COVID-19.

The chain uses TRBV19 and TRBJ2-1, with TRBD2 as a possible D gene (7 bases). Trimming took 10 bases from V and 6 from J, leaving 10 bases between them. This CDR3 is built from 11 residues. Germline V gives CDR1 LNHDA, CDR2 SQIVND (reference sequence). The CDR3 nucleotides read TGTGCCACCCGGGGGGCCAATGAGCAGTTCTTC. This gives the protein CATRGANEQFF.

The genes are TRBV10-3 and TRBJ2-1; 11 bases are a match to TRBD1. CDR1 ENHRY and CDR2 SYGVKD come from the germline V gene. The CDR3 totals 15 residues. J lost 6 bases, V lost 2 bases, and 3 bases had no gene match. CDR3 protein: CAISEGQGAVNEQFF. CDR3 DNA: TGTGCCATCAGTGAGGGACAGGGGGCGGTCAATGAGCAGTTCTTC.

V gene TRBV11-3 combines with J gene TRBJ2-7; D is perhaps TRBD1 (5 bases). Trimming cost V 4 bases and J 3 bases, with 10 bases left between them. The CDR3 is 13 residues long. CDR1 SGHNT and CDR2 YENEEA come from the germline V gene. The CDR3, as DNA: TGTGCCAGCAGCTCCCGACAGATCTACGAGCAGTACTTC. It codes for CASSSRQIYEQYF.

The genes are TRBV3-1 (or the pseudogene TRBV3-2) and TRBJ1-2, with a weak D call TRBD1 (5 bases). Germline loops: CDR1 LGHDT, CDR2 YNNKEL (reference sequence). The CDR3 contains 17 residues. Trimming pared 4 bases from V and 0 bases from J, leaving 18 bases between. The chain's CDR3 is CASSPDSSPAANYGYTF. CDR3 bases: TGTGCCAGCAGCCCAGACAGTTCCCCCGCTGCTAACTATGGCTACACCTTC.

In this sample, this clone turned up a few times. V is TRBV4-1 and J is TRBJ1-5; D not resolved. This CDR3 is 15 amino acids long. Trimming removed 1 base at V and 2 bases at J, with 9 bases between. CDR1 and CDR2 from the germline V gene are MGHRA and YSYEKL. Here the CDR3 reads CASSQAAGGNQPQHF. The CDR3 region has the DNA TGCGCCAGCAGCCAAGCAGCCGGGGGCAATCAGCCCCAGCATTTT.

The chain joins TRBV6-5 to TRBJ1-2; 7 positions agree with TRBD1. The CDR3 contains 13 residues. V gave up 3 bases and J gave up 5 bases; unmatched junction bases: 3. The V gene's germline CDR1 is MNHEY and CDR2 SVGAGI. The CDR3 DNA reads as TGTGCCAGCAGTTATGAGGGGGCTTATGGCTACACCTTC. Its protein is CASSYEGAYGYTF.

This clone was seen a few times. The chain couples TRBV6-6 to TRBJ2-1; 9 bases map to TRBD2. This CDR3 spans 13 amino acids. The V gene end was trimmed by 8 bases and the J gene end by 3 bases; junction bases not matched to a gene: 2. CDR1 is MNHNY, CDR2 SVGAGI, per germline (reference sequence). In nucleotides, the CDR3 is TGTGCCAGCTCTAGCGGGATCTACAATGAGCAGTTCTTC. Translated, it gives CASSSGIYNEQFF.

This chain uses TRBV7-9 with TRBJ1-2; D gene ambiguous. The germline V and J ends were trimmed by 0 bases and 6 bases, with 11 bases remaining between them. The CDR3 runs 14 residues. Per the germline V gene, CDR1 is SEHNR and CDR2 is FQNEAQ (reference sequence). The CDR3 DNA is TGTGCCAGCAGCTTAGCGGCGGCCTCTGATGGCTACACCTTC. Translation gives CASSLAAASDGYTF.

The chain carries TRBV5-1 and TRBJ1-2; a possible D gene is TRBD1 (6 bases). The CDR3 has 14 amino acids. From germline, CDR1 is SGHRS and CDR2 YFSETQ. V was shortened by 4 bases and J by 4 bases, with 14 bases between the two germline ends. Here the CDR3 DNA reads TGCGCCAGCAGCGCCAATACAGGGACCTATGGCTACACCTTC. Residues: CASSANTGTYGYTF.

A note on this clone: The sample has other DNA sequences that encode this CDR3 too. This chain connects TRBV3-1 (or the pseudogene TRBV3-2) to TRBJ2-7, with TRBD2 matching over 10 bases. The CDR3 spans 15 residues. Germline CDR1 and CDR2: LGHDT and YNNKEL (reference sequence). Trimming at V came to 1 base and at J to 2 bases, leaving 2 bases not matched to a gene. CDR3: CASSQASGGAYEQYF. CDR3 coding DNA: TGTGCCAGCAGCCAAGCTAGCGGGGGAGCCTACGAGCAGTACTTC.

This clone was detected only a few times. The rearrangement links TRBV29-1 to TRBJ1-5, with TRBD1 matching 10 bases. Looked up from germline, CDR1 is SQVTM and CDR2 is ANQGSEA. The CDR3 has 14 amino acids. V dropped 6 bases and J dropped 3; count of bases not matched to a gene: 5. The CDR3 sequence: CSVSGTGDNQPQHF. DNA for the CDR3: TGCAGCGTATCCGGGACAGGGGACAATCAGCCCCAGCATTTT.

The chain is built from TRBV11-3 and TRBJ2-2, with a possible D match to TRBD1 (5 bases). The CDR3 runs 17 residues. Trimming shortened V by 1 base and J by 0 bases, and 12 bases separated the two germline ends. Looked up from germline, CDR1 is SGHNT and CDR2 is YENEEA. CDR3 coding DNA: TGTGCCAGCAGCTTAGTTCAGGGTATCGCGAACACCGGGGAGCTGTTTTTT. This codes for CASSLVQGIANTGELFF.

The V gene is TRBV7-9, the J gene TRBJ2-2; 8 bases map to TRBD2. This CDR3 region has 19 residues. Germline V gene sequence: CDR1 SEHNR, CDR2 FQNEAQ (reference sequence). V gave up 6 bases and J gave up 5 bases; unmatched junction bases: 20. The CDR3 DNA reads TGTGCCAGCAGTCATCCCCTTGCTAGCGGGCTTTACGGGACCGGGGAGCTGTTTTTT. It encodes CASSHPLASGLYGTGELFF.

This chain uses TRBV18 with TRBJ1-3; possible D gene TRBD1, 5 bases. Germline V CDR1 and CDR2: KGHSH, LQKENI. CDR3 length equals 14 residues. V shed 4 bases and J shed 0 bases, with 7 bases lying between them. The CDR3 bases are TGTGCCAGCTCACAGGACAACTCTGGAAACACCATATATTTT. Residues: CASSQDNSGNTIYF.

V and J are TRBV10-2 and TRBJ2-7, with 8 nucleotides matching TRBD1. The CDR3 sequence is 17 residues long. V shed 7 bases, J shed 1 base, and the junction held 15 bases outside the gene matches. Germline V gene data show CDR1 as WSHSY and CDR2 as SAAADI. The CDR3 sequence is CASTPSGGRRGSYEQYF. DNA of the CDR3: TGCGCCAGCACGCCGTCAGGGGGCCGAAGGGGGTCCTACGAGCAGTACTTC.

The table lists this clone with a count of one. V and J are TRBV11-3 and TRBJ2-7; maybe TRBD1 (6 bases). The germline V gene encodes CDR1 SGHNT and CDR2 YENEEA. The CDR3 loop spans 14 amino acids. V was pared by 3 bases and J by 10 bases, with 19 bases between. CDR3 nucleotides: TGTGCCAGCAGCTTTGAATTCAGGGACAACACACAGTACTTC. It is translated as CASSFEFRDNTQYF.

This clone appeared a few times. The chain employs TRBV11-2 and TRBJ2-1; 8 bases match TRBD1. Trimming took 6 bases from V and 4 from J; bases not matched to a gene: 5. The CDR3 sequence is 14 residues long. The germline gives CDR1 SGHAT, CDR2 FQNNGV. The CDR3 DNA reads as TGTGCCAGCAGGGGACAGGATTTTTACAATGAGCAGTTCTTC. This sequence encodes CASRGQDFYNEQFF.

A single count supports this clone. The chain is built from TRBV4-2 and TRBJ2-5; the match to TRBD1 covers 8 bases. Germline loops: CDR1 LGHNA, CDR2 YNFKEQ. This CDR3 region has 16 residues. After removal of 3 bases from V and 1 base from J, the junction contained 7 bases not matched to a gene. The chain's CDR3 is CASSQERGTGQETQYF. Written as DNA, the CDR3 is TGTGCCAGCAGCCAGGAAAGAGGGACAGGCCAAGAGACCCAGTACTTC.

The chain uses TRBV6-6 and TRBJ1-6; 7 bases line up with TRBD1. In germline, CDR1 is MNHNY, CDR2 SVGAGI (reference sequence). Trimming at V came to 6 bases and at J to 8 bases, leaving 10 bases not matched to a gene. This CDR3 is built from 15 residues. Here the CDR3 reads CASRLGQATYSPLHF. CDR3 DNA sequence: TGTGCCAGCAGGCTCGGACAGGCGACTTATTCACCCCTCCACTTT.

The chain joins TRBV24-1 to TRBJ2-1; TRBD2 might be the D (5 bases). Trimming took off 5 bases at V and 1 base at J, with 11 bases between the two ends. This CDR3 spans 15 amino acids. Germline lookup yields CDR1 KGHDR and CDR2 SFDVKD. The DNA for the CDR3 is TGTGCCACCAGTGGGGCGGGTTCATCCTACAATGAGCAGTTCTTC. Its protein product is CATSGAGSSYNEQFF.

The rearrangement links TRBV2 to TRBJ1-1; weak D call: TRBD1 (5 bases). V was clipped by 4 bases and J by 3 bases, with 12 bases between them. Germline V gene data show CDR1 as SNHLY and CDR2 as FYNNEI. This CDR3 is 14 amino acids long. The CDR3 sequence is CASSVARGDTEAFF. The CDR3 nucleotides read TGTGCCAGCAGTGTTGCTAGGGGTGACACTGAAGCTTTCTTT.

The chain is built from TRBV5-1 and TRBJ2-1, with D hard to call. V gave up 0 bases and J gave up 0 bases, with 7 bases separating them. The germline CDR1 and CDR2 sequences are SGHRS and YFSETQ. This CDR3 is 15 amino acids long. CDR3 bases: TGCGCCAGCAGCTTGGTCGGTGACTCCTACAATGAGCAGTTCTTC. This gives the protein CASSLVGDSYNEQFF.

The J gene is TRBJ1-1, the V gene TRBV7-8, with a weak D call TRBD1 (5 bases). V lost 9 bases, J lost 0 bases, and 17 bases lay in between. The CDR3 is 15 amino acids. Per the germline V gene, CDR1 is SGHVS and CDR2 is FQNEAQ. CDR3 region: CASKLGDRVNTEAFF. The DNA of the CDR3 is TGTGCCAGTAAGCTTGGAGACAGAGTGAACACTGAAGCTTTCTTT. Full variable domain (remainder filled in from reference TRBV7-8 and TRBJ1-1): GAGVSQSPRYKVAKRGQDVALRCDPISGHVSLFWYQQALGQGPEFLTYFQNEAQLDKSGLPSDRFFAERPEGSVSTLKIQRTQQEDSAVYLCASKLGDRVNTEAFFGQGTRLTVV.

CDR3 sequence: CASSQGGAGTGELFF. CDR3 sequence (DNA): TGTGCCAGCTCCCAAGGAGGGGCTGGCACCGGGGAGCTGTTTTTT. J is TRBJ2-2 and V is TRBV9; tentatively, D is TRBD2 (6 bases). With 7 bases removed from V and 4 bases from J, the gap between germline ends came to 17 bases. CDR1 is SGDLS and CDR2 is YYNGEE in the germline V gene. The CDR3 sequence is 15 residues long.

The chain recombines TRBV21-1 with TRBJ2-7; TRBD2 is taken as the D call from the table, unchecked against the DNA. TRBV21-1 is a listed pseudogene. This CDR3 contains 13 residues. The DNA for the CDR3 is TGTGCCAGCAGCAAAGTATTAACGGTCCAGCAGTACTTC. This sequence encodes CASSKVLTVQQYF.

The CDR3 DNA follows: TGTGCCAGCAAACCCCGGCCCGCCGGGGATGAGCAGTTCTTC. This translates into CASKPRPAGDEQFF. V and J are TRBV6-5 and TRBJ2-1; TRBD2 is a possible D gene (5 bases). This CDR3 spans 14 amino acids. CDR1 MNHEY and CDR2 SVGAGI come from the germline V gene. Trimming took off 7 bases at V and 8 bases at J, with 18 bases between the two ends.

The rearrangement uses TRBV6-5 and TRBJ2-2, with D tentatively TRBD2 (6 bases). Germline V gives CDR1 MNHEY, CDR2 SVGAGI. Trimming cost V 2 bases and J 4 bases, with 11 bases left between them. This CDR3 contains 15 residues. CDR3 sequence: CASSYVGGRTGELFF. CDR3 DNA: TGTGCCAGCAGTTACGTCGGGGGACGCACCGGGGAGCTGTTTTTT.